These 27 T cell receptor beta chains came from one sample sequenced in a study of PD-1 blockade in mismatch repair-deficient tumors. Assay: immunoSEQ multiplex PCR; the TCRdb copy retains only in-frame clones and omits some. This table holds around 62,000 clones, 70% to 85% found once. The sequences come from peripheral blood, collected 2 weeks after starting pembrolizumab. The receptors originated from an adult with mismatch repair-deficient cancer.

The chain has TRBV11-1 and TRBJ2-2; perhaps TRBD2 as D (6 bases). Deletions cut 4 bases from V and 1 base from J, with 10 bases between. Germline loops: CDR1 SGHAT, CDR2 FQDESV (reference sequence). The CDR3 spans 15 residues. The CDR3: CASSSGTRNTGELFF. The CDR3 DNA sequence: TGTGCCAGCAGCTCCGGGACTCGGAACACCGGGGAGCTGTTTTTT.

In DNA, the CDR3 is TGCGCCAGCAGCCCTAGCGGTAGCTCCTACAATGAGCAGTTCTTC. Its translation: CASSPSGSSYNEQFF. This chain links TRBV5-1 with TRBJ2-1; TRBD2 matches 7 bases. CDR1 and CDR2 from the germline V gene are SGHRS and YFSETQ. The CDR3 runs to 15 residues. V shed 4 bases, J shed 0 bases, and the junction held 4 bases outside the gene matches.

This chain uses TRBV6-5 with TRBJ2-1; D is unclear. The germline V and J ends were trimmed by 6 bases and 6 bases, with 9 bases remaining between them. Germline CDR1 MNHEY, CDR2 SVGAGI. CDR3 length equals 12 residues. CDR3 nucleotide sequence: TGTGCCAGCAGCAAGGGAAGCAATGAGCAGTTCTTC. Encoded protein: CASSKGSNEQFF.

Written as DNA, the CDR3 is TGTGCCAGCTCACCGGGACAGCTCCCCTTAAATGAGCAGTTCTTC. Protein product: CASSPGQLPLNEQFF. V and J are TRBV18 and TRBJ2-1, with 7 bases aligning to TRBD1. V lost 3 bases, J lost 7 bases, and 9 bases stayed unmatched. The CDR3 contains 15 residues. Germline CDR1 is KGHSH and CDR2 is LQKENI.

The J gene is TRBJ2-7, the V gene TRBV7-3; D unresolved. Per germline, CDR1 SGHTA and CDR2 FQGTGA. V dropped 8 bases and J dropped 1 base, with 12 bases sitting between them. The CDR3 is 13 amino acids. CDR3 loop: CASESRNSYEQYF. CDR3 bases: TGTGCCAGCGAAAGCAGGAATTCCTACGAGCAGTACTTC.

The V and J genes are TRBV4-1 and TRBJ2-1; D unclear. Germline V lookup: CDR1 MGHRA, CDR2 YSYEKL. The CDR3 spans 13 residues. V was clipped by 3 bases and J by 4 bases, with 7 bases between them. The CDR3 coding sequence is TGCGCCAGCAGCCATAATCCGTACAATGAGCAGTTCTTC. Its protein is CASSHNPYNEQFF.

The chain carries TRBV27 and TRBJ1-4; tentatively, D is TRBD1 (5 bases). Germline V gene sequence: CDR1 MNHEY, CDR2 SMNVEV (reference sequence). Trimming cost V 4 bases and J 3 bases, with 9 bases left between them. This CDR3 is 14 amino acids long. The CDR3 nucleotides read TGTGCCAGCAGTTCCAGAGGGGCTAATGAAAAACTGTTTTTT. Protein: CASSSRGANEKLFF.

The chain has TRBV7-8 and TRBJ2-5; 11 positions agree with TRBD2. V shed 5 bases, J shed 2 bases, and the junction held 19 bases outside the gene matches. The CDR3 sequence is 20 residues long. The germline V gene has CDR1 SGHVS and CDR2 FQNEAQ. CDR3 sequence reads: CASSPTLAGDLNRPQETQYF. The CDR3 nucleotides read TGTGCCAGCAGCCCCACACTAGCGGGAGACCTAAATAGACCTCAAGAGACCCAGTACTTC.

The chain joins TRBV27 to TRBJ2-2; 9 positions match TRBD2. The J segment lost 0 bases and the V segment lost 2 bases, leaving 4 bases of the junction unmatched. Germline CDR1 MNHEY, CDR2 SMNVEV (reference sequence). This CDR3 has 17 residues. CDR3: CASSLGGLAANTGELFF. In DNA, the CDR3 is TGTGCCAGCAGTTTAGGGGGACTAGCAGCGAACACCGGGGAGCTGTTTTTT.

In its sample, this clone was seen a few times. The J gene is TRBJ2-1, the V gene TRBV9; D is unresolved. Per the germline V gene, CDR1 is SGDLS and CDR2 is YYNGEE. This CDR3 region has 14 residues. The V gene lost 0 bases and the J gene lost 9 bases, with 13 bases spanning the gap. The CDR3 sequence: CASSVGPLAGEQFF. DNA of the CDR3: TGTGCCAGCAGCGTAGGCCCGTTGGCCGGTGAGCAGTTCTTC.

The chain links TRBV6-5 to TRBJ1-5, with D unclear. Germline CDR1 is MNHEY and CDR2 is SVGAGI. With 4 bases removed from V and 6 bases from J, the gap between germline ends came to 7 bases. CDR3 length: 12 residues. Written as DNA, the CDR3 is TGTGCCAGCAGTTGGATTGGTCAGCCCCAGCATTTT. It is translated as CASSWIGQPQHF.

The chain employs TRBV10-3 and TRBJ2-3, with 8 bases that match TRBD1. The germline CDR1 and CDR2 sequences are ENHRY and SYGVKD. V shed 2 bases and J 0 bases; nucleotides not matched to a gene: 10. CDR3 size: 18 residues. The CDR3: CAISENFRGRSSTDTQYF. The CDR3 DNA is TGTGCCATCAGTGAGAACTTCAGGGGGCGGTCGAGCACAGATACGCAGTATTTT.

The rearrangement joins TRBV28 to TRBJ2-1; D might be TRBD2 (6 bases). Germline-derived CDR1 and CDR2 are MDHEN and SYDVKM. The V and J ends lost 4 bases and 7 bases respectively, with 17 bases between them. This CDR3 comprises 15 residues. The CDR3 sequence: CASSWVMAGMNEQFF. The CDR3 bases are TGTGCCAGCAGTTGGGTGATGGCGGGAATGAATGAGCAGTTCTTC.

The chain joins TRBV5-1 to TRBJ1-1, with a weak D call TRBD1 (5 bases). Trimming left V 4 bases short and J 5 bases short, with 12 bases between. The CDR3 is 13 residues long. In germline, CDR1 is SGHRS, CDR2 YFSETQ. This CDR3 reads CASSKQGGTEAFF. The CDR3 DNA reads as TGCGCCAGCAGCAAGCAGGGTGGGACTGAAGCTTTCTTT.

The rearrangement links TRBV19 to TRBJ2-1; tentatively, D is TRBD1 (5 bases). Germline assignment: CDR1 LNHDA and CDR2 SQIVND (reference sequence). Trimming took off 1 base at V and 10 bases at J, with 8 bases between the two ends. This CDR3 comprises 12 residues. DNA of the CDR3: TGTGCCAGTAGTATAGTGGGGCTAGAGCAGTTCTTC. This sequence encodes CASSIVGLEQFF.

The CDR3 DNA follows: TGTGCCAGCAGTTTGGCCACGGGGGCGGGCGGGGAGCTGTTTTTT. Its translation: CASSLATGAGGELFF. This rearrangement joins TRBV27 to TRBJ2-2; TRBD1 or TRBD2 may be the D gene (6 bases each). V lost 3 bases and J lost 7, with 15 bases in between. CDR3 length equals 15 residues. Germline CDR1 MNHEY, CDR2 SMNVEV (reference sequence).

This clone is a singleton in its sample. This sequence joins TRBV5-1 and TRBJ2-2; a possible D gene is TRBD2 (6 bases). Germline V gene lookup returns CDR1 SGHRS and CDR2 YFSETQ. V shed 4 bases and J shed 3 bases, with 13 bases lying between them. The CDR3 totals 15 residues. The CDR3 here is CASSVGTRDTGELFF. The DNA of the CDR3 is TGCGCCAGCAGCGTCGGGACTCGGGACACCGGGGAGCTGTTTTTT.

The rearrangement joins TRBV5-1 to TRBJ2-1; 9 bases fit TRBD2. From germline, CDR1 is SGHRS and CDR2 YFSETQ. V was clipped by 4 bases and J by 5 bases; unmatched bases: 4. This CDR3 comprises 14 residues. Written as DNA, the CDR3 is TGCGCCAGCAGCCCGTTAGCGGGGGACAATGAGCAGTTCTTC. Translating it yields CASSPLAGDNEQFF.

The V call is TRBV7-8, the J call TRBJ1-1; D is perhaps TRBD1 (6 bases). Trimming stripped 5 bases from V and 3 bases from J, with 10 bases between. This CDR3 comprises 13 residues. Germline lookup yields CDR1 SGHVS and CDR2 FQNEAQ. Written as DNA, the CDR3 is TGTGCCAGCAGCAAGGGGGGTTACACTGAAGCTTTCTTT. This sequence encodes CASSKGGYTEAFF.

V gene TRBV10-3 combines with J gene TRBJ1-2; D gene uncertain. The V and J ends lost 4 bases and 0 bases respectively, with 6 bases between them. The CDR3 has 13 residues. From germline, CDR1 is ENHRY and CDR2 SYGVKD. CDR3 amino acids: CAISGRANYGYTF. Here the CDR3 DNA reads TGTGCCATCAGTGGCAGAGCTAACTATGGCTACACCTTC.

As concerns this clone: At the DNA level, this CDR3 is encoded by other sequences in the same sample as well. The chain recombines TRBV5-1 with TRBJ2-7; either TRBD1 or TRBD2 may fit D (5 bases each). Trimming took 4 bases from V and 4 from J, leaving 9 bases between them. The CDR3 loop spans 12 amino acids. The germline gives CDR1 SGHRS, CDR2 YFSETQ. The CDR3 DNA follows: TGCGCCAGCAGCCTCGAGGGGTACGAGCAGTACTTC. This gives the protein CASSLEGYEQYF.

This rearrangement joins TRBV18 to TRBJ1-2; perhaps TRBD1 as D (6 bases). Trimming pared 0 bases from V and 3 bases from J, leaving 11 bases between. The CDR3 extends over 15 amino acids. Germline V lookup: CDR1 KGHSH, CDR2 LQKENI. This CDR3 reads CASSPPTGSYYGYTF. The CDR3 bases are TGTGCCAGCTCACCACCGACAGGATCCTACTATGGCTACACCTTC.

This chain connects TRBV4-2 to TRBJ2-7, with D possibly called TRBD1 or TRBD2 (5 bases each). The CDR3 contains 15 residues. V was cut by 3 bases and J by 1 base, with 13 bases left in between. Germline assignment: CDR1 LGHNA and CDR2 YNFKEQ. This CDR3 is CASSQDRDASYEQYF. In DNA, the CDR3 is TGTGCCAGCAGCCAGGACCGGGACGCTTCCTACGAGCAGTACTTC.

V and J are TRBV7-6 and TRBJ2-6; no clear D. The CDR3 length is 16 residues. Germline lookup yields CDR1 SGHVS and CDR2 FNYEAQ. Trimming cost V 6 bases and J 0 bases, with 12 bases left between them. This CDR3 reads CASSSGRSSGANVLTF. The CDR3 region has the DNA TGTGCCAGCAGTTCCGGTCGTAGCTCTGGGGCCAACGTCCTGACTTTC. Based on the CDR3 plus reference TRBV7-6 and TRBJ2-6, the full variable domain is GAGVSQSPRYKVTKRGQDVALRCDPISGHVSLYWYRQALGQGPEFLTYFNYEAQQDKSGLPNDRFSAERPEGSISTLTIQRTEQRDSAMYRCASSSGRSSGANVLTFGAGSRLTVL.

The chain uses TRBV6-5 and TRBJ1-3; tentative D call: TRBD1 (6 bases). Trimming cost V 5 bases and J 4 bases, with 12 bases left between them. CDR3 length: 14 amino acids. The V gene's germline CDR1 is MNHEY and CDR2 SVGAGI. This CDR3 is CASSQQGRGNTIYF. Here the CDR3 DNA reads TGTGCCAGCAGTCAACAGGGAAGAGGAAACACCATATATTTT.

The table lists this clone with a few counts. The V gene is TRBV5-1, the J gene TRBJ2-1; D may be TRBD2 (6 bases). Looked up from germline, CDR1 is SGHRS and CDR2 is YFSETQ. V was cut by 0 bases and J by 8 bases, with 15 bases left in between. The CDR3 runs to 15 residues. The CDR3 reads CASSLGLVSMDEQFF. CDR3 in DNA: TGCGCCAGCAGCTTGGGACTAGTGAGCATGGATGAGCAGTTCTTC. Using reference TRBV5-1 and TRBJ2-1 for the parts outside the CDR3, the full variable domain is KAGVTQTPRYLIKTRGQQVTLSCSPISGHRSVSWYQQTPGQGLQFLFEYFSETQRNKGNFPGRFSGRQFSNSRSEMNVSTLELGDSALYLCASSLGLVSMDEQFFGPGTRLTVL.

V and J are TRBV5-6 and TRBJ2-7; 11 positions match TRBD2. Germline loops: CDR1 SGHDT, CDR2 YYEEEE. The CDR3 extends over 16 amino acids. The V gene end was trimmed by 3 bases and the J gene end by 5 bases; junction bases not matched to a gene: 10. Written as DNA, the CDR3 is TGTGCCAGCAGCTCGTCGGGCACTAGCGGGAGCGACGAGCAGTACTTC. It is translated as CASSSSGTSGSDEQYF.